A selection of T cell receptor beta chains follows, all from one sample in a study of T-cell reconstitution after alpha-beta-depleted transplantation in children. TCRdb reanalysed the PCR reads using MiXCR and keeps one entry per CDR3 protein. The sample records about 540,000 distinct CDR3 sequences, 15% to 20% being singletons. This specimen was PBMCs from the stem cell graft donor, taken from the stem cell graft. These receptors originate from a human donor who donated a stem cell graft to a child with acute lymphoblastic leukemia. Each CDR3 is given without its conserved first and last residue. Clone size is not always given. Where it is, it says once, few, many or a class for expanded clones.

v_gene	abundance	j_gene	len	CDR3aa
TRBV12-3/TRBV12-4	few	TRBJ1-2	13	ASAHPGEMRYGYT
TRBV27	NA	TRBJ1-4	12	ASSWGTENEKLF
TRBV19	few	TRBJ2-2	12	ASSMAGGTGELF
TRBV4-1	NA	TRBJ2-2	13	ASSNLAGTAGELF
TRBV4-1	NA	TRBJ2-7	16	ASSPYLSGQGVTYEQY
TRBV19	few	TRBJ2-1	16	ASSKPTGTSRTYNEQF
TRBV7-8	few	TRBJ2-7	10	ASSLSPDEQY
TRBV12-3/TRBV12-4	few	TRBJ2-5	10	ATSRRGETQY
TRBV15	many	TRBJ2-3	13	ATSRDRASTDTQY
TRBV7-7	many	TRBJ2-5	12	ASSLDSYQETQY
TRBV4-1	NA	TRBJ2-7	15	ASSQIPGTRDLYEQY
TRBV13	few	TRBJ2-4	14	ASSLEGGTAKNIQY
TRBV20-1	NA	TRBJ1-2	13	SARDLHAGGKGYT
TRBV7-2	few	TRBJ2-1	19	ASSLAFPAGGPRSSYNEQF
TRBV4-1	NA	TRBJ1-5	13	ASSRGDRQFDPQH
TRBV7-6	many	TRBJ2-2	15	ASSLGKGTPRPGELF
TRBV7-2	NA	TRBJ1-2	12	ASSYLGQTYGYT
TRBV15	NA	TRBJ2-3	16	ATSRDQEQPISPDTQY
TRBV5-1	few	TRBJ1-6	12	ASSLAGYGSPLH
TRBV6-5	NA	TRBJ1-1	12	ASSYGNVGTEAF
TRBV14	NA	TRBJ2-7	13	ASSQVPGGSTGQY
TRBV29-1	NA	TRBJ1-2	10	STHYTPDGYT
TRBV18	few	TRBJ2-7	11	ASSPGFEAEQY
TRBV7-9	few	TRBJ1-5	14	ASSLEGTGGFQPQH
TRBV15	few	TRBJ2-2	17	ATSRDRAWVGTNTGELF
TRBV20-1	many	TRBJ1-2	11	SANQAGRGGYT
TRBV15	few	TRBJ2-2	14	ATSKELAVNTGELF
TRBV12-3/TRBV12-4	many	TRBJ1-6	13	ASSSRTGAWSPLH
TRBV7-9	NA	TRBJ1-5	14	ASSLETGNSNQPQH
TRBV5-1	few	TRBJ2-7	12	ASRAAPDRYEQY
TRBV6-1	few	TRBJ2-2	13	ASRPGQGSAGELF
TRBV20-1	few	TRBJ2-7	14	SARRRIAGYDYEQY
TRBV12-3/TRBV12-4	NA	TRBJ1-5	12	ASSLRQSDQPQH